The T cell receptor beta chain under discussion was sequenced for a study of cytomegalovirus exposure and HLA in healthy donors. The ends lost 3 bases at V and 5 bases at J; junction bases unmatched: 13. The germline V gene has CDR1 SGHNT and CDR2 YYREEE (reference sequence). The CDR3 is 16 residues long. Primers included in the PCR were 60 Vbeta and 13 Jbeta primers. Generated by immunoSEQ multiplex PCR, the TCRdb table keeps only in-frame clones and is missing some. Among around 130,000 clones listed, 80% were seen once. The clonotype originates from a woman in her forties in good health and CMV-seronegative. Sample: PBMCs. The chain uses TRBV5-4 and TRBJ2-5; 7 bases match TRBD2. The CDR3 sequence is CASSSWAREGGETQYF. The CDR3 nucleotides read TGTGCCAGCAGCTCGTGGGCGAGGGAGGGAGGGGAGACCCAGTACTTC.